One T cell receptor (beta chain) is described in this entry. Its antigen remains unknown. The sample belongs to a study of beta chain features in type 1 diabetes. V was pared by 0 bases and J by 5 bases, with 11 bases between. CDR1 is GTSNPN, CDR2 SVGIG, per germline (reference sequence). The CDR3 has 14 residues. Post-sort purity exceeded 95% for all sorted populations. Study-level findings and limits: HLA influence on TCRB rearrangement stayed unresolved here.

Reverse transcription of all isolated RNA meant that expressed TCRB transcripts were sequenced. Profiling relied on immunoSEQ multiplex PCR, and the TCRdb table lists in-frame clones only, not all of them. In the table there are some 330,000 clones, around 10% of which are singletons. The J gene is TRBJ1-5, the V gene TRBV30; tentative D call: TRBD1 (6 bases). This sequence was found in a woman under 40 in good health. Sequencing used naive CD4+ T cells from blood. The CDR3: CAWSVFRGDQPQHF. Here the CDR3 DNA reads TGTGCCTGGAGTGTATTCAGGGGAGATCAGCCCCAGCATTTT.